Listed below are T cell receptor beta chains from one sample, sequenced in a study of cytomegalovirus exposure and HLA in healthy donors. TCRdb's table, derived via immunoSEQ multiplex PCR, lists solely in-frame clones and lacks some. The sample has 180,000 or so clones, over 60% seen once. Sample: PBMCs. Every receptor here comes from a man younger than 35 in good health and CMV-seronegative. The CDR3 runs from the conserved cysteine through the conserved F or W. The D gene is left open where the match is weak. Only some rows state a clone size, as once, few, many or a class for expanded clones.

d_call | j_call | v_call | clone_size | cdr3_nt | cdr3_aa
TRBD2 | TRBJ2-5 | TRBV7-9 | NA | TGTTCCAGCAGCTCCTTTCCGGGACTAGCGGGAGGGGTCCAAGAGACCCAGTACTTC | CSSSSFPGLAGGVQETQYF
TRBD1 | TRBJ1-2 | TRBV10-2 | NA | TGCGCCAGCAGTGGTCGGACAGGGGCTAACTATGGCTACACCTTC | CASSGRTGANYGYTF
NA | TRBJ2-2 | TRBV19 | NA | TGTGCCAGTATCCTCAGTCCCGGGGGCACCGGGGAGCTGTTTTTT | CASILSPGGTGELFF
TRBD2 | TRBJ2-3 | TRBV5-1 | NA | TGCGCCTCACGGGCCGGGGGGAGTGGCACAGATACGCAGTATTTT | CASRAGGSGTDTQYF
TRBD1 | TRBJ2-1 | TRBV6-1 | few | TGTGCCAGCAGTGCGACGGGCAGGGGGCGGGAGCAGTTCTTC | CASSATGRGREQFF
TRBD1 | TRBJ2-5 | TRBV6-1 | NA | TGTGCCAGCAGTGATCGACAGGGGGGAGAGACCCAGTACTTC | CASSDRQGGETQYF
NA | TRBJ1-1 | TRBV9 | NA | TGTGCCAGCAGCGTCGGGACACTTCCGGGCACTGAAGCTTTCTTT | CASSVGTLPGTEAFF
TRBD1 | TRBJ2-7 | TRBV28 | NA | TGTGCCAGCAGTCAGCGACAGGGCAAGTACGAGCAGTACTTC | CASSQRQGKYEQYF
TRBD2 | TRBJ2-7 | TRBV7-9 | NA | TGTGCCAGCAGCTTAGGCGGGGGCTACGAGCAGTACTTC | CASSLGGGYEQYF
NA | TRBJ1-2 | TRBV30 | NA | TGTGCCTGGAGCGCCGGGTCCCTCGGGAGCTACACCTTC | CAWSAGSLGSYTF
TRBD2 | TRBJ2-2 | TRBV30 | NA | TGTGCCTGGAGCAAACTAGCGGGGAACACCGGGGAGCTGTTTTTT | CAWSKLAGNTGELFF
NA | TRBJ1-4 | TRBV29-1 | NA | TGCAGCGTTGAATTAGGAGAGAATGAAAAACTGTTTTTT | CSVELGENEKLFF
TRBD1 | TRBJ1-1 | TRBV30 | few | TGTGCCTGGAGTACAGGGGGCGCTTCGATAATGGGAGCTTTCTTT | CAWSTGGASIMGAFF
NA | TRBJ2-7 | TRBV5-4 | NA | TGTGCCAGCAGCTTGGACACGGGGAAGAACGAGCAGTACTTC | CASSLDTGKNEQYF
NA | TRBJ2-5 | TRBV19 | NA | TGTGCCAGTAGTATGCAGAGGATAGAAGAGACCCAGTACTTC | CASSMQRIEETQYF
TRBD1 | TRBJ1-6 | TRBV28 | NA | TGTGCCAGCAGTCCAAGGGACAGGGGCACCCTCCACTTT | CASSPRDRGTLHF
NA | TRBJ1-2 | TRBV29-1 | NA | TGCAGCGCCCTAGGGGCAGGGCTGAGCTATGGCTACACCTTC | CSALGAGLSYGYTF
TRBD2 | TRBJ2-1 | TRBV5-1 | NA | TGCGCCAGCAGCTTGGTCCCACCCTTAGCGGGGGGATACAATGAGCAGTTCTTC | CASSLVPPLAGGYNEQFF
NA | TRBJ1-1 | TRBV30 | NA | TGTGCGATAGGTCGGGGAAGCACTGAAGCTTTCTTT | CAIGRGSTEAFF
TRBD2 | TRBJ2-5 | TRBV9 | NA | TGTGCCAGCAGCGTAGTTAGCGGGGGGGCTAGACAAGAGACCCAGTACTTC | CASSVVSGGARQETQYF
NA | TRBJ2-3 | TRBV5-1 | NA | TGCGCCAGCAGCTTGGCCAGTGCGGGCACAGATACGCAGTATTTT | CASSLASAGTDTQYF
NA | TRBJ2-3 | TRBV5-1 | NA | TGCGCCAGCAGCTTGGGTGGGGCCACAGATACGCAGTATTTT | CASSLGGATDTQYF
TRBD2 | TRBJ2-7 | TRBV5-5 | NA | TGTGCCAGCAGCTATAGCGGGAGGGCCGTTTATGAGCAGTACTTC | CASSYSGRAVYEQYF
NA | TRBJ2-7 | TRBV11-2 | NA | TGTGCCAGCAGCTCCCAGAAGGACTCGTACCTACCGTACTTC | CASSSQKDSYLPYF
NA | TRBJ1-1 | TRBV5-1 | NA | TGCGCCAGCAGCTTGGAGGGGCGTAAGACTGAAGCTTTCTTT | CASSLEGRKTEAFF
TRBD2 | TRBJ2-2 | TRBV14 | NA | TGTGCCAGCAGCCAAGATCTCCTAGCGGGTAACACCGGGGAGCTGTTTTTT | CASSQDLLAGNTGELFF
NA | TRBJ2-7 | TRBV2 | NA | TGTGCCAGCGCTAAACAGGGAGACTACGAGCAGTACTTC | CASAKQGDYEQYF
TRBD1 | TRBJ2-7 | TRBV30 | NA | TGTGCCTGGAGTCACTCCGGGACAGGGCATACCTACGAGCAGTACTTC | CAWSHSGTGHTYEQYF
TRBD1 | TRBJ2-1 | TRBV28 | NA | TGTGCCAGCAGCCCAGTCGGACAGGGGTACAATGAGCAGTTCTTC | CASSPVGQGYNEQFF
TRBD2 | TRBJ2-1 | TRBV7-8 | few | TGTGCCAGCAGCTTAGGGCTAGCGGGGGAGCAGTTCTTC | CASSLGLAGEQFF
NA | TRBJ2-2 | TRBV5-1 | NA | TGCGCCAGCAGCTTGGGGACGACAGCCGGGGAGCTGTTTTTT | CASSLGTTAGELFF
TRBD1 | TRBJ1-5 | TRBV18 | NA | TGTGCCAGCTCACCACAGGGGGCGGAACAGCCCCAGCATTTT | CASSPQGAEQPQHF
NA | TRBJ2-7 | TRBV20-1 | NA | TGCAGTGCTAGTCAGGGCCCCAAGCAGTACTTC | CSASQGPKQYF
TRBD1 | TRBJ1-1 | TRBV7-3 | NA | TGTGCCAGCAGCTCGGACAGGGACACTGAAGCTTTCTTT | CASSSDRDTEAFF
NA | TRBJ2-5 | TRBV5-6 | NA | TGTGCCAGCAGCTTCGGGGGGCCAGAGACCCAGTACTTC | CASSFGGPETQYF
TRBD1 | TRBJ2-7 | TRBV7-9 | NA | TGTGCCAGCAGCTTGGACAGGGCAGGGGAGCAGTACTTC | CASSLDRAGEQYF
NA | TRBJ1-1 | TRBV28 | NA | TGTGCCAGCAGTTTTAGGGGGAACACTGAAGCTTTCTTT | CASSFRGNTEAFF
TRBD2 | TRBJ2-2 | TRBV7-3 | few | TGTGCCAGCAGCCTTAGCGGGGGGGCCGGGGAGCTGTTTTTT | CASSLSGGAGELFF
NA | TRBJ2-2 | TRBV7-9 | once | TGTGCCAGCAGCGGGGGGTTACAGGCCCCCGGGGAGCTGTTTTTT | CASSGGLQAPGELFF
TRBD1 | TRBJ1-6 | TRBV27 | few | TGTGCCAGCAGCCGACGAGGCCCAGGACAGGGGGCCCTTAATTCACCCCTCCACTTT | CASSRRGPGQGALNSPLHF
TRBD2 | TRBJ2-1 | TRBV6-6 | NA | TGTGCCAGCAGTTACTCCCTAGCGGGAGCTGACAATGAGCAGTTCTTC | CASSYSLAGADNEQFF
TRBD2 | TRBJ2-7 | TRBV5-1 | NA | TGCGCCAGCAGCTCGGGGGGGGACAATAGCTACGAGCAGTACTTC | CASSSGGDNSYEQYF